Each of the 18 T cell receptor beta chains below was sequenced from the same sample in a study of cytomegalovirus exposure and HLA in healthy donors. PCR employed 60 Vbeta and 13 Jbeta primers. Produced via immunoSEQ multiplex PCR; TCRdb's table is partial and in-frame only. The table has a few hundred thousand clones, about 86% seen once. The source material was PBMCs. The receptors here all came from a woman aged 60-75 years in good health and CMV-seropositive.

The chain combines TRBV19 with TRBJ1-3, with D possibly matching TRBD1 (6 bases). Germline values: CDR1 LNHDA, CDR2 SQIVND (reference sequence). Trimming shortened V by 4 bases and J by 4 bases, and 8 bases separated the two germline ends. This CDR3 region has 13 residues. CDR3 protein: CASSNRVGNTIYF. The CDR3 DNA reads as TGTGCCAGTAGTAACAGGGTCGGAAACACCATATATTTT.

J is TRBJ2-7 and V is TRBV5-1, with D maybe TRBD1 (7 bases). Germline CDR1 and CDR2: SGHRS and YFSETQ. With 5 bases removed from V and 4 bases from J, the gap between germline ends came to 16 bases. The CDR3 totals 14 residues. In nucleotides, the CDR3 is TGCGCCAGCAGTCGCGGGGACAGCCATTACGAGCAGTACTTC. It yields the protein CASSRGDSHYEQYF.

V usage is TRBV10-3 and J usage is TRBJ1-1; perhaps TRBD1 as D (5 bases). Trimming took 2 bases from V and 3 from J, leaving 7 bases between them. The CDR3 length is 13 residues. Germline V gives CDR1 ENHRY, CDR2 SYGVKD. The DNA for the CDR3 is TGTGCCATCAGTGAGCGGGGGGACACTGAAGCTTTCTTT. Protein: CAISERGDTEAFF.

This rearrangement joins TRBV28 to TRBJ2-1; 9 bases line up with TRBD1. CDR1 and CDR2 (germline): MDHEN, SYDVKM. The ends lost 2 bases at V and 7 bases at J; junction bases unmatched: 6. The CDR3 runs 15 residues. The CDR3 region is CASSLPTGGRNEQFF. The CDR3 DNA reads TGTGCCAGCAGTTTACCGACAGGGGGAAGGAATGAGCAGTTCTTC.

The chain uses TRBV4-1 and TRBJ2-1; 8 bases align to TRBD2. The CDR3 extends over 16 amino acids. The V gene end was trimmed by 1 base and the J gene end by 0 bases; junction bases not matched to a gene: 2. Germline V gene lookup returns CDR1 MGHRA and CDR2 YSYEKL. The CDR3 sequence: CASSQGRGGSYNEQFF. CDR3 DNA: TGCGCCAGCAGCCAAGGCCGGGGGGGCTCCTACAATGAGCAGTTCTTC.

This sequence joins TRBV15 and TRBJ1-1; D gene uncertain. Germline assignment: CDR1 LNHNV and CDR2 YYDKDF (reference sequence). This CDR3 spans 13 amino acids. V lost 4 bases and J 0 bases, leaving 6 bases between the germline ends. The CDR3 DNA follows: TGTGCCACCAGCACGACACTGAACACTGAAGCTTTCTTT. Translating it yields CATSTTLNTEAFF.

This chain links TRBV5-4 with TRBJ2-2; 7 bases line up with TRBD1. Germline V lookup: CDR1 SGHNT, CDR2 YYREEE (reference sequence). This CDR3 comprises 16 residues. Losses at the gene ends were 6 bases for V and 2 bases for J; bases not matched to a gene: 10. The CDR3 is CASTRWGQSNTGELFF. DNA for the CDR3: TGTGCCAGCACCAGGTGGGGACAGAGTAACACCGGGGAGCTGTTTTTT.

The rearrangement links TRBV28 to TRBJ1-5; tentative D call: TRBD1 (5 bases). Trimming took 7 bases from V and 0 from J, leaving 13 bases between them. Per germline, CDR1 MDHEN and CDR2 SYDVKM. There are 15 residues in the CDR3. The CDR3 coding sequence is TGTGCCAGCACAACAGGAGTTTATAGCAATCAGCCCCAGCATTTT. It translates to CASTTGVYSNQPQHF.

The chain recombines TRBV4-1 with TRBJ2-1; D not resolved. CDR3 length: 14 residues. Trimming pared 2 bases from V and 7 bases from J, leaving 12 bases between. From germline, CDR1 is MGHRA and CDR2 YSYEKL. CDR3: CASSQPGPRNEQFF. The DNA for the CDR3 is TGCGCCAGCAGCCAACCGGGTCCTAGGAATGAGCAGTTCTTC.

The chain has TRBV18 and TRBJ2-2; no firm D call. Looked up from germline, CDR1 is KGHSH and CDR2 is LQKENI. The V end was cut by 0 bases, the J end by 9 bases, with 14 bases between. CDR3 length: 15 amino acids. Here the CDR3 DNA reads TGTGCCAGCTCACCACCGGTGTTCAGGTACCGGGAGCTGTTTTTT. This translates into CASSPPVFRYRELFF.

The CDR3 bases are TGTGCCAGCAGCCCTCAGCGGGAGGGGCAAGAGACCCAGTACTTC. Translated: CASSPQREGQETQYF. The gene calls are TRBV9 and TRBJ2-5; 10 bases are shared with TRBD2. Germline assignment: CDR1 SGDLS and CDR2 YYNGEE. CDR3 length: 15 amino acids. J gave up 2 bases and V 4 bases, and 5 bases lay outside the gene matches.

The genes are TRBV4-2 and TRBJ2-1; 10 positions agree with TRBD1. Looked up from germline, CDR1 is LGHNA and CDR2 is YNFKEQ. V lost 0 bases and J lost 2; bases outside the gene matches: 1. This CDR3 spans 16 amino acids. The CDR3 region is CASSQDDRGPYNEQFF. Here the CDR3 DNA reads TGTGCCAGCAGCCAAGATGACAGGGGGCCCTACAATGAGCAGTTCTTC.

The V gene is TRBV5-5, the J gene TRBJ1-2; 9 positions agree with TRBD1. Trimming cost V 4 bases and J 6 bases; bases outside gene matches: 10. This CDR3 spans 15 amino acids. CDR1 and CDR2 from the germline V gene are SGHKS and YYEKEE (reference sequence). CDR3 sequence reads: CASSPSGTGSHGYTF. DNA for the CDR3: TGTGCCAGCAGCCCCTCCGGGACAGGGAGTCATGGCTACACCTTC.

A note on this clone: Different DNA sequences within this sample yield the same CDR3. This chain links TRBV7-9 with TRBJ1-2, with unresolved D. The CDR3 extends over 11 amino acids. Trimming pared 5 bases from V and 5 bases from J, leaving 6 bases between. CDR1 and CDR2 from the germline V gene are SEHNR and FQNEAQ (reference sequence). The CDR3 DNA reads TGTGCCAGCAGCCTTAGTTATGGCTACACCTTC. It yields the protein CASSLSYGYTF.

This clone was seen once. The V and J genes are TRBV11-2 and TRBJ1-1; D call uncertain. Germline assignment: CDR1 SGHAT and CDR2 FQNNGV. The V end lost 5 bases, the J end lost 0 bases, and 13 bases lay between the germline ends. This CDR3 contains 15 residues. CDR3 nucleotides: TGTGCCAGCAGCCCATTCCGGGGAATGAACACTGAAGCTTTCTTT. It yields the protein CASSPFRGMNTEAFF.

This chain connects TRBV9 to TRBJ2-3; D is unclear. There are 16 residues in the CDR3. V lost 4 bases, J lost 1 base, and 16 bases lay in between. Germline CDR1 SGDLS, CDR2 YYNGEE. The CDR3 DNA is TGTGCCAGCAGCCGCGAGCTCCAGGCTGGCACAGATACGCAGTATTTT. It encodes CASSRELQAGTDTQYF.

J is TRBJ1-1 and V is TRBV18; D is uncertain. The CDR3 sequence is 16 residues long. The V and J ends lost 1 base and 5 bases respectively, with 17 bases between them. The germline gives CDR1 KGHSH, CDR2 LQKENI. The CDR3 coding sequence is TGTGCCAGCTCACCACGAGTAGACGGACGGGGTACTGAAGCTTTCTTT. Translating gives CASSPRVDGRGTEAFF.

The chain links TRBV29-1 to TRBJ1-2, with D unclear. V was trimmed by 2 bases and J by 4 bases, leaving 11 bases between them. Germline CDR1 SQVTM, CDR2 ANQGSEA. The CDR3 has 13 residues. CDR3 coding DNA: TGCAGCGTTGAAAGAGATGAGCTCTATGGCTACACCTTC. It specifies CSVERDELYGYTF.